These T cell receptor beta chains were read from a single sample in a study of beta chain features in type 1 diabetes. The protocol was immunoSEQ multiplex PCR, while the TCRdb copy is restricted to in-frame clones and leaves out a portion. The sample has some 150,000 clones; over 9.5% are singletons. Specimen: naive CD4+ T cells from blood. The origin of the receptors is a man younger than 30 in good health. Both conserved end residues are trimmed from each CDR3. The order of the fields is J gene, V gene, CDR3 protein.

>TRBJ2-6|TRBV5-4
ASSLLDRASSGANVLT
>TRBJ1-4|TRBV29-1
SVFQTGGEEKLF
>TRBJ2-1|TRBV27
ASSLSAGDLYNEQF
>TRBJ1-2|TRBV18
ASSPSGTGDSYGYT
>TRBJ2-3|TRBV7-3
ASSSLPGTDTQY
>TRBJ1-4|TRBV4-3
ASSQSTGGLPVGEKLF
>TRBJ1-4|TRBV20-1
SAINTGKVF
>TRBJ2-7|TRBV6-1
ASSVGQGASYEQY
>TRBJ2-7|TRBV5-1
ASSLATGTYEQY
>TRBJ2-1|TRBV29-1
SADGGGPLF
>TRBJ1-2|TRBV5-6
ASSWGDHYGYT
>TRBJ2-5|TRBV18
ASSPPGEETQY
>TRBJ2-7|TRBV7-8
ASSLDLGGYEQY
>TRBJ2-2|TRBV5-1
ASSWGTARGELF
>TRBJ2-2|TRBV28
ASNLAGTNTGELF
>TRBJ1-3|TRBV7-9
ASSLLQVTSGNTIY
>TRBJ2-2|TRBV10-3
AIRGQGGNRELF
>TRBJ1-5|TRBV5-4
ASSYDRGSNQPQH
>TRBJ2-7|TRBV6-8
ASSGQGTFYEQY
>TRBJ2-2|TRBV11-2
ASSLSGLNTGELF
>TRBJ1-2|TRBV4-1
ASSQRLGGAPNYGYT
>TRBJ2-1|TRBV5-4
ASSLDRGKYNEQF
>TRBJ1-6|TRBV6-4
ASSSTGTGSSPLH
>TRBJ2-3|TRBV30
AWSRGGGLGNTQY
>TRBJ1-1|TRBV30
AYSTGNTEAF
>TRBJ2-5|TRBV7-9
ASSLALAGGRYPETQY
>TRBJ2-3|TRBV5-1
ASSQRQSGSTDTQY
>TRBJ2-2|TRBV19
ASSINGGLTGELF
>TRBJ1-3|TRBV7-2
ASSLVGQGVGNTIY
>TRBJ2-1|TRBV6-5
ASSLRLSGGANEQF
>TRBJ2-4|TRBV4-2
ASSQDVAGDIIAKNIQY
>TRBJ2-3|TRBV5-1
ASSPGDGGGTDTQY
>TRBJ2-7|TRBV28
ASSFRGWGEQY
>TRBJ1-2|TRBV10-3
ASRQQGGTNYGYT
>TRBJ1-4|TRBV7-9
ASSPPGQGREKLF
>TRBJ2-3|TRBV7-2
ASSASYQADTQY
>TRBJ2-5|TRBV6-5
ASSYSGQGGQETQY
>TRBJ2-7|TRBV2
ASNPPDKAYEQY
>TRBJ2-5|TRBV6-5
ASNPQDSYQETQY
>TRBJ1-2|TRBV2
ASSLGQGYGYT
>TRBJ2-7|TRBV12-5
ASGLDPGGGLSYEQY
>TRBJ2-1|TRBV27
ASSSLSLAGISYNEQF
>TRBJ2-2|TRBV7-9
ASSFRDRGPTGELF